Listed below are T cell receptor beta chains from one sample, sequenced in a study of identical twins. MiXCR, applied by TCRdb to the 5' RACE reads, yields one record per CDR3 protein. The table has some 600,000 distinct CDR3 sequences, roughly 7.1% seen once. The same sample was also studied in work on yellow fever vaccine responses in identical twins.

The sample was PBMCs. The receptors were gathered from a woman aged 18-29 years in good health. Each CDR3 is given with its conserved first and last residue. A D gene is named only where the DNA matches it firmly. Clone size is shown for a subset of rows, as once, few, many or a class of expanded clone.

V gene,D gene,clone size,J gene,CDR3 DNA,CDR3 protein
TRBV12-3/TRBV12-4,.,many,TRBJ2-7,TGTGCCAGCAGTACGCGGCCGTCCTACGAGCAGTACTTC,CASSTRPSYEQYF
TRBV4-1,.,many,TRBJ2-7,TGCGCCAGCAGCCAAGATGACGGGTACGAGCAGTACTTC,CASSQDDGYEQYF
TRBV12-3/TRBV12-4,.,many,TRBJ1-1,TGTGCCAGCAGTTTGTCCCAGAACACTGAAGCTTTCTTT,CASSLSQNTEAFF
TRBV5-5,TRBD2,.,TRBJ2-5,TGTGCCAGCAGTTGGGAGGGAGGGGCCCAGTACTTC,CASSWEGGAQYF
TRBV5-1,.,.,TRBJ2-3,TGCGCCAGCAGCCCCCAGGGACAGTGGGGGGGAGATACGCAGTATTTT,CASSPQGQWGGDTQYF
TRBV12-3/TRBV12-4,.,many,TRBJ1-2,TGTGCCAGCAGTTTACCCACAGGGACTGGCTACACCTTC,CASSLPTGTGYTF
TRBV6-1,TRBD1,many,TRBJ2-3,TGTGCCAGCAGATCCGACAGGGTGTCTAGCACAGATACGCAGTATTTT,CASRSDRVSSTDTQYF
TRBV24-1,.,.,TRBJ1-1,TGTGCCACCAGTCCCTCAACCCCGGACAGGAACACTGAAGCTTTCTTT,CATSPSTPDRNTEAFF
TRBV6-5,.,few,TRBJ2-5,TGTGCCAGCAGTTATGGAGGGATAAAAGAGACCCAGTACTTC,CASSYGGIKETQYF
TRBV19,.,few,TRBJ2-1,TGTGCCAGTAGTATTATAGGACCGAATGAGCAGTTCTTC,CASSIIGPNEQFF
TRBV2,.,.,TRBJ2-3,TGTGCCAGCTCGCCGGGGCTCCCGGGTACAGATACGCAGTATTTT,CASSPGLPGTDTQYF
TRBV10-3,TRBD1,few,TRBJ1-2,TGTGCCATCAGTCGGACAGGGGGGGAGCCTAACTATGGCTACACCTTC,CAISRTGGEPNYGYTF
TRBV3-1,.,once,TRBJ2-2,TGTGCCTTCTGTTTAAAGAGCGCAGGGAAGAGCGGGACCGGGGAGCTGTTTTTT,CAFCLKSAGKSGTGELFF
TRBV27,TRBD1,.,TRBJ1-2,TGTGCCAGCAGTTCGACAGGGCCCGACTATGGCTACACCTTC,CASSSTGPDYGYTF
TRBV20-1,.,many,TRBJ2-2,TGCAGTGCTAGACGACCGACAAAATTGAACACCGGGGAGCTGTTTTTT,CSARRPTKLNTGELFF
TRBV12-3/TRBV12-4,TRBD2,.,TRBJ2-7,TGTGCCAGCAGCCCCGGGGAAGCGGGAGGTCGGGAGCAGTACTTC,CASSPGEAGGREQYF
TRBV7-3,.,.,TRBJ1-6,TGTGCCAGCAGCTTAAGTGCGGCAGGTCCATTGAGGACCTATAATTCACCCCTCCACTTT,CASSLSAAGPLRTYNSPLHF
TRBV4-1,TRBD1,few,TRBJ2-3,TGCGCCAGCAGCCAAGAGGTGGGACAGGGGGCAGATACGCAGTATTTT,CASSQEVGQGADTQYF
TRBV29-1,TRBD1,.,TRBJ2-5,TGCAGCGTTGCAACAGGGGGCTGGGGGTACCAAGAGACCCAGTACTTC,CSVATGGWGYQETQYF
TRBV28,.,.,TRBJ2-1,TGTGCCAGCAGTTTATTTTTGGTAGCGGATTACAATGAGCAGTTCTTC,CASSLFLVADYNEQFF
TRBV7-2,TRBD1,.,TRBJ1-2,TGTGCCAGCAGACGGGGACAGGGGGCTGTTGGCTACACCTTC,CASRRGQGAVGYTF
TRBV20-1,TRBD2,many,TRBJ2-3,TGCAGTGCTGCTCCTCCCTCGGGACTAGCAACAGATACGCAGTATTTT,CSAAPPSGLATDTQYF
TRBV28,TRBD1,.,TRBJ2-7,TGTGCCAGCACCCTGGACAGGGGCCCCTACGAGCAGTACTTC,CASTLDRGPYEQYF
TRBV3-1,.,.,TRBJ2-2,TGTGCCAGCAGCCAAGATCGGACTCTCGAAACCGGGGAGCTGTTTTTT,CASSQDRTLETGELFF
TRBV3-1,.,few,TRBJ2-2,TGTGCCAGCAGCCCACCGCGGACCTACACCGGGGAGCTGTTTTTT,CASSPPRTYTGELFF
TRBV5-1,TRBD1,few,TRBJ2-1,TGCGCCAGCAGCTTCACAACCGGGACAGCCACGGATGAGCAGTTCTTC,CASSFTTGTATDEQFF
TRBV10-2,TRBD2,few,TRBJ2-3,TGCGCCAGCAGTGAGAGGGGGGGAGCGGGAGTCCGCACAGATACGCAGTATTTT,CASSERGGAGVRTDTQYF
TRBV5-1,.,many,TRBJ1-2,TGCGCCAGCAGCTTGGATACAGGGAATTATGGCTACACCTTC,CASSLDTGNYGYTF
TRBV20-1,TRBD2,.,TRBJ2-3,TGCAGTGCTGTGGGGACTAGCGAGAGCACAGATACGCAGTATTTT,CSAVGTSESTDTQYF
TRBV12-3/TRBV12-4,TRBD1,.,TRBJ1-6,TGTGCCAGCTTCTCGGGACAGGGTTTTTATAATTCACCCCTCCACTTT,CASFSGQGFYNSPLHF
TRBV29-1,.,many,TRBJ2-3,TGCAGCGGTAACGAGCGGAGCTCACGCACAGATACGCAGTATTTT,CSGNERSSRTDTQYF
TRBV2,.,.,TRBJ2-1,TGTGCCAGCAGTGATGCGTTCGGGTGGGTGAGCTCCTACAATGAGCAGTTCTTC,CASSDAFGWVSSYNEQFF
TRBV2,.,many,TRBJ2-3,TGTGCCAGCATTAAGATCAGGGGAGCGATGACAGATACGCAGTATTTT,CASIKIRGAMTDTQYF
TRBV5-8,.,few,TRBJ2-1,TGTGCCAGCAGCCCACCCCTCGGACAGTTTCCCAATGAGCAGTTCTTC,CASSPPLGQFPNEQFF
TRBV5-6,TRBD1,few,TRBJ2-1,TGTGCCAGCAGCTTGACAAGGGGGCTTGAGCAGTTCTTC,CASSLTRGLEQFF
TRBV7-9,.,.,TRBJ1-4,TGTGCCAGCAACTACGGGGGGGCTTTTGAAAAACTGTTTTTT,CASNYGGAFEKLFF
TRBV23-1,TRBD2,few,TRBJ2-1,TGCGCCAGCAGTCAATCGAGCGGGGGAGCCTCCTACAATGAGCAGTTCTTC,CASSQSSGGASYNEQFF
TRBV7-9,.,few,TRBJ1-5,TGTGCCAGCAGCTCCCCCGAGTGGGGGAACCCAAATCAGCCCCAGCATTTT,CASSSPEWGNPNQPQHF
TRBV28,.,few,TRBJ2-2,TGTGCCACCCAACCGGGGGGCTCCGGGGAGCTGTTTTTT,CATQPGGSGELFF
TRBV19,TRBD1,few,TRBJ2-3,TGTGCCAGTACCCCGTTTGGGGACAGGGCCACAGATACGCAGTATTTT,CASTPFGDRATDTQYF
TRBV9,.,many,TRBJ1-1,TGTGCCAGCAGCGCCCCCAGCACTGAAGCTTTCTTT,CASSAPSTEAFF
TRBV5-1,TRBD2,many,TRBJ2-3,TGCGCCAGCAGCGACCAAGCGGGGGGGCCTACGCAGTATTTT,CASSDQAGGPTQYF
TRBV28,TRBD1,many,TRBJ2-1,TGTGCCAGCAGCCCTTTTGGGGGACAGGGAAGTGCTGAGCAGTTCTTC,CASSPFGGQGSAEQFF
TRBV24-1,.,.,TRBJ1-5,TGTGCCACCAGTGATCCTTGGCGAGACCAGCCCCAGCATTTT,CATSDPWRDQPQHF
TRBV12-3/TRBV12-4,TRBD1,few,TRBJ2-6,TGTGCCAGCAGTTCCAGTTCGGGACAGTCCAGGTTTGGGGCCAACGTCCTGACTTTC,CASSSSSGQSRFGANVLTF
TRBV7-9,.,few,TRBJ1-5,TGTGCCAGCAGCTTACAAGATATAAATCAGCCCCAGCATTTT,CASSLQDINQPQHF
TRBV7-9,.,few,TRBJ1-3,TGTGCCAGCAGCTTAAGGTCAATTTCTGGAAACACCATATATTTT,CASSLRSISGNTIYF
TRBV7-9,.,few,TRBJ2-3,TGTGCCAGCAGCTGGGGGGGCCTTGGCACAGATACGCAGTATTTT,CASSWGGLGTDTQYF
TRBV28,.,.,TRBJ2-3,TGTGCCAGCAGACAGGTGGCAGGGGTCACAGATACGCAGTATTTT,CASRQVAGVTDTQYF
TRBV29-1,.,few,TRBJ2-4,TGCAGCGTTGATGGGGTGGCCAAAAACATTCAGTACTTC,CSVDGVAKNIQYF
TRBV20-1,TRBD2,.,TRBJ2-2,TGCAGTGCTACCACTAGCGGGAAAGACGGGGAGCTGTTTTTT,CSATTSGKDGELFF
TRBV6-5,TRBD1,few,TRBJ2-1,TGTGCCAGCAGTTACCCACGGGACAGGGGGGACTCAAATGAGCAGTTCTTC,CASSYPRDRGDSNEQFF
TRBV25-1,.,.,TRBJ1-5,TGTGCCAGCAGTGAACCGGGCCCCAATCAGCCCCAGCATTTT,CASSEPGPNQPQHF
TRBV20-1,.,many,TRBJ1-5,TGCAGTGTTAGTCGGAGCAATCAGCCCCAGCATTTT,CSVSRSNQPQHF